One sample yielded the 18 T cell receptor beta chains listed below, sequenced in a study of identical twins. In TCRdb, the 5' RACE reads were re-called with MiXCR into one record per CDR3 protein. The table has under 900,000 distinct CDR3 sequences, approximately 18% seen once. The data also belong to a second study, concerning T cells expressing NK-cell markers.

Sequencing input: PBMCs. These receptors were obtained from a woman aged 18-35 years in good health.

This clonotype was picked up a small number of times. The gene calls are TRBV27 and TRBJ2-6; TRBD1 is a possible D gene (5 bases). The ends were cut back, 3 bases at V and 2 bases at J, with 11 bases in the middle. The CDR3 loop spans 16 amino acids. Germline CDR1 reads MNHEY; CDR2 reads SMNVEV (reference sequence). Here the CDR3 DNA reads TGTGCCAGCAGTTTTGTCCAGGGCACTGGGGCCAACGTCCTGACTTTC. Amino acid sequence: CASSFVQGTGANVLTF.

A few counts support this clonotype. This CDR3 is CSARDLKGRGVGETQYF. In DNA form, the CDR3 reads TGCAGTGCTAGAGATCTGAAGGGGCGAGGAGTAGGAGAGACCCAGTACTTC. V is TRBV20-1 and J is TRBJ2-5, with D perhaps matching TRBD1 (5 bases). V lost 0 bases to trimming and J lost 4 bases, with 21 bases between them. CDR1 DFQATT and CDR2 SNEGSKA come from the germline V gene (reference sequence). The CDR3 consists of 17 residues.

This rearrangement joins TRBV29-1 to TRBJ2-5; D not certain. CDR1 SQVTM and CDR2 ANQGSEA come from the germline V gene. The CDR3 covers 10 residues. V was cut by 4 bases and J by 4 bases, with 4 bases left in between. The CDR3 DNA follows: TGCAGCGTTGGGCCAGAGACCCAGTACTTC. Amino acids: CSVGPETQYF.

This clonotype turned up a few times. This rearrangement joins TRBV12-3 or TRBV12-4 to TRBJ2-2, with TRBD2 identical over 8 bases. Losses at the gene ends were 1 base for V and 4 bases for J; bases not matched to a gene: 11. The CDR3 has 18 amino acids. The CDR3 protein is CASSLVVTSGPGTGELFF. The DNA of the CDR3 is TGTGCCAGCAGTTTAGTCGTAACTAGCGGTCCGGGCACCGGGGAGCTGTTTTTT.

The chain employs TRBV15 and TRBJ2-7; D is ambiguous. The CDR3 length is 13 residues. V gave up 0 bases and J gave up 3 bases, with 6 bases separating them. Germline CDR1 and CDR2: LNHNV and YYDKDF (reference sequence). DNA for the CDR3: TGTGCCACCAGCAGAGAGTTTAGCTACGAGCAGTACTTC. Its protein product is CATSREFSYEQYF.

This clonotype was seen ten or more times. The CDR3 region has the DNA TGTGCCAGCAGCCGAGAGGCGTCTAGCACAGATACGCAGTATTTT. Translating gives CASSREASSTDTQYF. The gene calls are TRBV7-2 and TRBJ2-3; the D is unclear. Germline V CDR1 and CDR2: SGHTA, FQGNSA. Trimming pared 5 bases from V and 0 bases from J, leaving 12 bases between. CDR3 length equals 15 residues. The full variable domain, with the rest looked up from reference TRBV7-2 and TRBJ2-3, is GAGVSQSPSNKVTEKGKDVELRCDPISGHTALYWYRQSLGQGLEFLIYFQGNSAPDKSGLPSDRFSAERTGGSVSTLTIQRTQQEDSAVYLCASSREASSTDTQYFGPGTRLTVL.

This clonotype occurred a few times. The chain has TRBV12-3 or TRBV12-4 and TRBJ2-1; 10 bases are a match to TRBD2. V lost 6 bases, J lost 3 bases, and 5 bases stayed unmatched. The CDR3 is made up of 15 amino acids. The CDR3 sequence: CASSPTSGVYNEQFF. The CDR3 nucleotides read TGTGCCAGCAGCCCTACTAGCGGGGTCTACAATGAGCAGTTCTTC.

This clonotype appeared a few times. In DNA, the CDR3 is TGTGCCAGCAGAATGGTAGCCGTCAACACTGAAGCTTTCTTT. Translation: CASRMVAVNTEAFF. This chain links TRBV6-2 or TRBV6-3 with TRBJ1-1; D is unresolved. Looked up from germline, CDR1 is MNHEY and CDR2 is SVGEGT. Trimming removed 6 bases at V and 2 bases at J, with 13 bases between. The CDR3 spans 14 residues.

This clonotype was observed a handful of times. The V and J genes are TRBV20-1 and TRBJ2-7; D is ambiguous. With 7 bases removed from V and 1 base from J, the gap between germline ends came to 14 bases. There are 13 residues in the CDR3. Looked up from germline, CDR1 is DFQATT and CDR2 is SNEGSKA (reference sequence). CDR3 sequence reads: CSVTAVHSYEQYF. The CDR3 DNA sequence: TGCAGTGTAACGGCAGTTCATTCCTACGAGCAGTACTTC.

This clonotype appeared a few times. At one end, the junction sequence differs from germline, possibly due to a read error. V usage is TRBV5-1 and J usage is TRBJ2-1; the D call may be TRBD1 or TRBD2 (5 bases each). The CDR3 has 16 residues. From germline, CDR1 is SGHRS and CDR2 YFSETQ. The CDR3 DNA is TGCGCCAGCAGCTTGGCCACTGGGGGTCACGGCAATCAGCAGTTCTTC. This sequence encodes CASSLATGGHGNQQFF.

This chain joins TRBV7-9 and TRBJ2-7, with D tentatively TRBD1 (5 bases). The CDR3 contains 14 residues. Deletions cut 1 base from V and 5 bases from J, with 12 bases between. Germline V gene sequence: CDR1 SEHNR, CDR2 FQNEAQ (reference sequence). CDR3 nucleotide sequence: TGTGCCAGCAGCTTAGAGCCAGGGCACCACGAGCAGTACTTC. It specifies CASSLEPGHHEQYF.

This clonotype has just a few counts. A read error may produce the germline difference seen at one junction end. The V and J genes are TRBV24-1 and TRBJ2-5; tentatively, D is TRBD1 (6 bases). CDR1 and CDR2 (germline): KGHDR, SFDVKD. The CDR3 runs 15 residues. This CDR3 is CATRDSQGPEETQYF. In nucleotides, the CDR3 is TGTGCCACCAGGGATTCTCAGGGGCCCGAAGAGACCCAGTACTTC.

This clonotype was detected only a few times. This chain links TRBV12-3 or TRBV12-4 with TRBJ1-1; unclear D gene. Trimming shortened V by 8 bases and J by 6 bases, and 19 bases separated the two germline ends. The CDR3 covers 14 residues. This CDR3 reads CASRSSPGRAEAFF. In nucleotides, the CDR3 is TGTGCCAGCCGGTCCTCGCCCGGGAGGGCTGAAGCTTTCTTT.

The genes are TRBV7-9 and TRBJ2-1; D possibly corresponds to TRBD1 (6 bases). Trimming removed 5 bases at V and 1 base at J, with 12 bases between. Germline-derived CDR1 and CDR2 are SEHNR and FQNEAQ (reference sequence). The CDR3 length is 15 residues. The DNA of the CDR3 is TGTGCCAGCAGCGGTACAGGGCCTTCCTACAATGAGCAGTTCTTC. It is translated as CASSGTGPSYNEQFF. The whole variable domain, filled in from reference TRBV7-9 and TRBJ2-1, reads DTGVSQNPRHKITKRGQNVTFRCDPISEHNRLYWYRQTLGQGPEFLTYFQNEAQLEKSRLLSDRFSAERPKGSFSTLEIQRTEQGDSAMYLCASSGTGPSYNEQFFGPGTRLTVL.

This chain uses TRBV4-3 with TRBJ2-1; TRBD2 might be the D (7 bases). This CDR3 is built from 13 residues. Trimming stripped 4 bases from V and 8 bases from J, with 12 bases between. Germline lookup yields CDR1 LGHNA and CDR2 YSLEER. For the CDR3, the DNA is TGCGCCAGCAGCCCGTGGGGGGGCTATGAGCAGTTCTTC. It codes for CASSPWGGYEQFF.

The chain uses TRBV6-2 or TRBV6-3 and TRBJ1-1; TRBD1 matches 7 bases. Germline assignment: CDR1 MNHEY and CDR2 SVGEGT. The CDR3 spans 16 residues. Germline trimming cut 5 bases from V and 1 base from J; bases unmatched to any gene: 10. CDR3 coding DNA: TGTGCCAGCAGTCGAATACAGGGGATGGGGAACACTGAAGCTTTCTTT. Protein product: CASSRIQGMGNTEAFF.

The chain links TRBV20-1 to TRBJ1-2, with D unresolved. Germline V gives CDR1 DFQATT, CDR2 SNEGSKA (reference sequence). V shed 6 bases and J shed 6 bases, with 5 bases lying between them. The CDR3 contains 9 residues. CDR3 amino acids: CSAPNGYTF. CDR3 bases: TGCAGTGCCCCGAATGGCTACACCTTC.

This clonotype was seen more than once but under ten times. The chain has TRBV6-5 and TRBJ2-7, with D maybe TRBD2 (5 bases). The CDR3 extends over 15 amino acids. Trimming pared 1 base from V and 2 bases from J, leaving 12 bases between. Germline CDR1 and CDR2: MNHEY and SVGAGI. The CDR3 loop reads CASSYFAGGPYEQYF. The CDR3 coding sequence is TGTGCCAGCAGTTACTTTGCGGGTGGTCCCTACGAGCAGTACTTC.